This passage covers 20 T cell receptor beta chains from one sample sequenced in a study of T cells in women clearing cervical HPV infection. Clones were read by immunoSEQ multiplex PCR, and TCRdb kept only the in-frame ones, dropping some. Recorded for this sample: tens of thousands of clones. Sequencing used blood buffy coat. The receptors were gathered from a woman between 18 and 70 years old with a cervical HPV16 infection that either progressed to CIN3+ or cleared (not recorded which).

CDR3 loop: CASSWGGSSYNSPLHF. The part of the CDR3 DNA that was read is TGTGCCAGCAGTTGGGGGGGGAGCTCCTATAATTCACCC. V gene TRBV12-3 or TRBV12-4 combines with J gene TRBJ1-6; a weak D match, TRBD1 (5 bases). The DNA ends 3 residues before the CDR3 does, and the rest of the CDR3 is filled in from the germline J gene. There are 16 residues in the CDR3. With 4 bases removed from V and 0 bases from J, the gap between germline ends came to 10 bases.

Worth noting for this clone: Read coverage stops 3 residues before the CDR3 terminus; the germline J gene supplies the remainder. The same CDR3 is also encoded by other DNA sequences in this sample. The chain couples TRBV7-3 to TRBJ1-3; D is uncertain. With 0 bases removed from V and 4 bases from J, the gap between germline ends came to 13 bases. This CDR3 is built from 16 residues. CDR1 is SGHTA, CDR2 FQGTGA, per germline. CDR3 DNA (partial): TGTGCCAGCAGCTTAACGCCGGGTGTAGGAGGAAACACC. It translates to CASSLTPGVGGNT. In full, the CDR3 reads CASSLTPGVGGNTIYF.

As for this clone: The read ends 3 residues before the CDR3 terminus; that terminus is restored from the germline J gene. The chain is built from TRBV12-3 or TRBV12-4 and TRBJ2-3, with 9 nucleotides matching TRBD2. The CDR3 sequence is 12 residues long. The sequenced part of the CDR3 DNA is TGTGCCAGCAGGGCGCGGGGGGGAACG. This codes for CASRARGGT. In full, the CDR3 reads CASRARGGTQYF.

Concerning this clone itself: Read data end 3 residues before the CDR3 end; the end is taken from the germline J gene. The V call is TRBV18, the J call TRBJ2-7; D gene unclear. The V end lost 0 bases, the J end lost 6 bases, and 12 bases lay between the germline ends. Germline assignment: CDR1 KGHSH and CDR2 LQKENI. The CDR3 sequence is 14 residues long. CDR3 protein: CASSPPVGKSEQYF. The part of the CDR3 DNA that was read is TGTGCCAGCTCACCACCGGTTGGCAAGTCCGAG.

The CDR3 sequence is CASSQSGGPRETQYF. The sequenced part of the CDR3 DNA is TGTGCCAGCAGCCAAAGCGGGGGCCCCAGGGAAACC. The rearrangement joins TRBV7-3 to TRBJ2-5, with 8 nucleotides matching TRBD2. The CDR3 end falls 3 residues outside the read, so it is completed with the germline J gene. The CDR3 is 15 residues long. Germline V gene data show CDR1 as SGHTA and CDR2 as FQGTGA.

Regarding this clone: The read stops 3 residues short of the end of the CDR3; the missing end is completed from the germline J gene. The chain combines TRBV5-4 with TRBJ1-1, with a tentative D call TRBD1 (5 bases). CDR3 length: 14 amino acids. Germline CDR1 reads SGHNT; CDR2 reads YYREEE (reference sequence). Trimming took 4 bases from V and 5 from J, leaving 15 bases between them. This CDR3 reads CASSPGARETEAFF. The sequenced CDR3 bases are TGTGCCAGCAGCCCTGGCGCCAGGGAGACTGAA.

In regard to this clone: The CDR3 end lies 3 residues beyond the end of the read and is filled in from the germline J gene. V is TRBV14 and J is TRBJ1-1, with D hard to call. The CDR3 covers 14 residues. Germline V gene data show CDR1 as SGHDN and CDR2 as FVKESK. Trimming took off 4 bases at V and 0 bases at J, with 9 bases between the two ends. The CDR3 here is CASSPAGLNTEAFF. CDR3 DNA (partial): TGTGCCAGCAGCCCAGCAGGCTTGAACACTGAA.

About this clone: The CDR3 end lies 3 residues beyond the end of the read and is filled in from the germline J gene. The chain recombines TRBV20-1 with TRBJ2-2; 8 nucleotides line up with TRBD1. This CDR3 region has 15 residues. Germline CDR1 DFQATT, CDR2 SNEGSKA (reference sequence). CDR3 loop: CSARVGQGGQSPLFF. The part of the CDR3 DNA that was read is TGCAGTGCTAGAGTCGGACAGGGCGGGCAGTCACCG.

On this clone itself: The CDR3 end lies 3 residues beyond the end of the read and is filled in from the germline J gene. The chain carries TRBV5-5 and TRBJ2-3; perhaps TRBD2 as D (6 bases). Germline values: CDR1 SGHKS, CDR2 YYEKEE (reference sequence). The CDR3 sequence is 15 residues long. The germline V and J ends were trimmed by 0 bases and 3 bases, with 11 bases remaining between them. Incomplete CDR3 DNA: TGTGCCAGCAGCTTGGGCTTTGGGGGGACAGATACG. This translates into CASSLGFGGTDT. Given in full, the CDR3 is CASSLGFGGTDTQYF.

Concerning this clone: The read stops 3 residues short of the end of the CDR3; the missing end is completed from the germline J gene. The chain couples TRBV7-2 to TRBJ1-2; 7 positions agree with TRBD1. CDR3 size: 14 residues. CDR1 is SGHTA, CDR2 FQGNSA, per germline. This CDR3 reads CASSPDRDLYDYTF. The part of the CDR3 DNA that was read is TGTGCCAGCAGCCCCGACAGGGACCTCTACGAC.

The CDR3 here is CASSTRQGVLPQHF. Partial CDR3 DNA: TGTGCCAGCAGCACCCGACAGGGAGTATTGCCC. This chain joins TRBV5-5 and TRBJ1-5; TRBD1 matches 7 bases. The read stops 3 residues short of the end of the CDR3; the missing end is completed from the germline J gene. J gave up 9 bases and V 4 bases, and 10 bases lay outside the gene matches. The germline V gene has CDR1 SGHKS and CDR2 YYEKEE (reference sequence). This CDR3 has 14 residues.

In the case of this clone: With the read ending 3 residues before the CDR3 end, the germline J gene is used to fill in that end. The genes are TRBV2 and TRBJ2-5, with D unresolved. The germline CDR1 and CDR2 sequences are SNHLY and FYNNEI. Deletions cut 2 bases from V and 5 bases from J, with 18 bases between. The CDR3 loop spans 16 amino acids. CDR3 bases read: TGTGCCAGCAGTGAATCCCCCCGGGTGAGGTGGGAGACC. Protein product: CASSESPRVRWET. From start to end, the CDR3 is CASSESPRVRWETQYF.

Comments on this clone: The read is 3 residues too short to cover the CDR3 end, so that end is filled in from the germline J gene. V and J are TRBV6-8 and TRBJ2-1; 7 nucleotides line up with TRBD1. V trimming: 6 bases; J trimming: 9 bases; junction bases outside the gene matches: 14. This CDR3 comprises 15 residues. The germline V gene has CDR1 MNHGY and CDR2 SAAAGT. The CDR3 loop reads CASRGSPTGAGEQFF. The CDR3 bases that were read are TGTGCCAGCAGGGGGAGTCCTACAGGGGCAGGTGAG.

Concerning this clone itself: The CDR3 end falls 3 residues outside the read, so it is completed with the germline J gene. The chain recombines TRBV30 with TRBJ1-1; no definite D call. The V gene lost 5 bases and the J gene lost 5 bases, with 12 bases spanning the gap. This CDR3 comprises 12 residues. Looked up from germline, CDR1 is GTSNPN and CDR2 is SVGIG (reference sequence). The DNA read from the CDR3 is TGTGCCTGGGATCCTTCGGGGACTGAA. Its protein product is CAWDPSGTE. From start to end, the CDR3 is CAWDPSGTEAFF.

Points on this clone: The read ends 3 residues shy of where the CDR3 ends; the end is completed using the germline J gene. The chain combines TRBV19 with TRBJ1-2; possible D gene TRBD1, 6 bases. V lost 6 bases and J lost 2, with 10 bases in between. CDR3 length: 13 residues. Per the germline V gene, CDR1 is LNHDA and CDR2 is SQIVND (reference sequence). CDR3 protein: CASRPDSNYGYTF. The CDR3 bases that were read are TGTGCCAGTAGGCCGGACAGCAACTATGGC.

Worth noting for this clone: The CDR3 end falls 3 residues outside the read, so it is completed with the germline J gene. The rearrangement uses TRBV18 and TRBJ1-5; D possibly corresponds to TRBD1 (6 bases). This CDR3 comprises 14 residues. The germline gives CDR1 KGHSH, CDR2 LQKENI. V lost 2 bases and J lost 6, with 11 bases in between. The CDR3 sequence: CASSPGQGIQPQHF. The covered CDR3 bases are TGTGCCAGCTCACCAGGCCAGGGGATTCAGCCC. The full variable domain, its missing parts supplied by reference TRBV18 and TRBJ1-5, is NAGVMQNPRHLVRRRGQEARLRCSPMKGHSHVYWYRQLPEEGLKFMVYLQKENIIDESGMPKERFSAEFPKEGPSILRIQQVVRGDSAAYFCASSPGQGIQPQHFGDGTRLSIL.

CDR3 sequence: CASGLDSGGRGLPLHQPQHF. CDR3 DNA, as far as it was read: TGTGCTAGTGGTTTAGATTCGGGGGGCAGGGGGCTCCCCCTCCATCAGCCC. The gene calls are TRBV12-5 and TRBJ1-5; 8 nucleotides match TRBD1. The read ends 3 residues before the CDR3 terminus; that terminus is restored from the germline J gene. The CDR3 spans 20 residues. After removal of 3 bases from V and 5 bases from J, the junction contained 21 bases not matched to a gene. Germline V lookup: CDR1 LGHNT, CDR2 FRNRAP.

The CDR3 DNA, read in part, is TGCAGTGCTAGCGGCGGAACGTTACAAGAGACC. Its translation: CSASGGTLQET. Given in full, the CDR3 is CSASGGTLQETQYF. This chain uses TRBV20-1 with TRBJ2-5; no firm D call. The read terminates 3 residues ahead of where the CDR3 ends, so the germline J gene completes it. CDR3 length: 14 residues. V lost 3 bases to trimming and J lost 2 bases, with 13 bases between them. CDR1 is DFQATT, CDR2 SNEGSKA, per germline (reference sequence).

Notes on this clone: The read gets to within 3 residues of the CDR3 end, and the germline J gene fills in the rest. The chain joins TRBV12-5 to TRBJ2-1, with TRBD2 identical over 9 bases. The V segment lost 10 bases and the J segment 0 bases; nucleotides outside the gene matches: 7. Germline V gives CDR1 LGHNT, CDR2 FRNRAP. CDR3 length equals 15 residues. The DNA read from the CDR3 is TGTGCTACTTCAAAAGCGGGAGGCTCCTACAATGAG. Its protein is CATSKAGGSYNE. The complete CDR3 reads CATSKAGGSYNEQFF.

The CDR3 loop is CSARGGKSYNEQFF. The covered CDR3 bases are TGCAGTGCTAGGGGGGGGAAATCCTACAATGAG. The chain employs TRBV20-1 and TRBJ2-1, with TRBD2 matching over 7 bases. The read ends 3 residues before the CDR3 terminus; that terminus is restored from the germline J gene. CDR3 length: 14 amino acids. V lost 3 bases to trimming and J lost 1 base; unmatched junction nucleotides: 3. Germline V gene data show CDR1 as DFQATT and CDR2 as SNEGSKA (reference sequence).